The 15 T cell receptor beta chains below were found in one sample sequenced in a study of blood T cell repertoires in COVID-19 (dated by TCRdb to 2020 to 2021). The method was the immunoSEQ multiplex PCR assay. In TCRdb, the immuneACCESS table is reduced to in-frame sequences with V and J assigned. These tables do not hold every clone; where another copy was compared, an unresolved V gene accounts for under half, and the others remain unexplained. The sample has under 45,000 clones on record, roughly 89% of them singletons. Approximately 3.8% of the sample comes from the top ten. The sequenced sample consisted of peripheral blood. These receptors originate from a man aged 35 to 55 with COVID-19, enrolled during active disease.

CDR3 region: CASDRESSSYNSPLHF. The CDR3 DNA follows: TGTGCCAGTGACAGGGAATCGAGCTCCTATAATTCACCCCTCCACTTT. The chain has TRBV2 and TRBJ1-6; 7 positions agree with TRBD1. This CDR3 has 16 amino acids. The germline V gene encodes CDR1 SNHLY and CDR2 FYNNEI. V was pared by 9 bases and J by 0 bases, with 8 bases of the junction left unmatched. Complete variable domain (other parts from reference TRBV2 and TRBJ1-6): EPEVTQTPSHQVTQMGQEVILRCVPISNHLYFYWYRQILGQKVEFLVSFYNNEISEKSEIFDDQFSVERPDGSNFTLKIRSTKLEDSAMYFCASDRESSSYNSPLHFGNGTRLTVT.

CDR3 sequence: CASSYSTSGQGAFF. The DNA of the CDR3 is TGTGCCAGCAGTTACTCGACGTCGGGACAGGGGGCTTTCTTT. The genes are TRBV6-6 and TRBJ1-1, with TRBD1 identical over 10 bases. V dropped 0 bases and J dropped 11; count of bases not matched to a gene: 6. Germline CDR1 reads MNHNY; CDR2 reads SVGAGI (reference sequence). This CDR3 spans 14 amino acids.

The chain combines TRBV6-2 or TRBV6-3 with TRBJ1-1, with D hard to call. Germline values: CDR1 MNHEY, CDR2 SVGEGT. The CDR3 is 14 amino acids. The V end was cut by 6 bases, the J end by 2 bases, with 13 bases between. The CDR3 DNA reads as TGTGCCAGCAGCAAACTGTCAGGAAACACTGAAGCTTTCTTT. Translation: CASSKLSGNTEAFF.

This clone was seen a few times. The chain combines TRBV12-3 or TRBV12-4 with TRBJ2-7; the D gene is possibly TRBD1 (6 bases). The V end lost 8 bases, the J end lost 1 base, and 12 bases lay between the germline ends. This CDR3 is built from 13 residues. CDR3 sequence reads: CASRAGASYEQYF. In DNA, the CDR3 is TGTGCCAGCCGGGCAGGGGCTTCCTACGAGCAGTACTTC.

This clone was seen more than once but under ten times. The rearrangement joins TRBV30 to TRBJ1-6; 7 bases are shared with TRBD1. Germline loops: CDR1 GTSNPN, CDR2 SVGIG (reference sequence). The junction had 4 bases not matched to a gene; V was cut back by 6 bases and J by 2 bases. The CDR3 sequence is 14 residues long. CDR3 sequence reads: CACRGTAYNSPLHF. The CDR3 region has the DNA TGTGCCTGTCGAGGGACAGCCTATAATTCACCCCTCCACTTT.

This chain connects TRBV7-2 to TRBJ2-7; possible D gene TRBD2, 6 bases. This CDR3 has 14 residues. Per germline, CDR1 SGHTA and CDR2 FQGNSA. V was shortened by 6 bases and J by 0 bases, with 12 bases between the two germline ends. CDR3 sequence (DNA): TGTGCCAGCAGGCTAGCGCCCAGCTCCTACGAGCAGTACTTC. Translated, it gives CASRLAPSSYEQYF.

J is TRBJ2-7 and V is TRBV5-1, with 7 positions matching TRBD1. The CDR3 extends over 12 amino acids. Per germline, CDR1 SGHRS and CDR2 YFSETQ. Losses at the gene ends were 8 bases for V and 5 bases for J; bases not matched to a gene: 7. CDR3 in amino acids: CASTGVGHEQYF. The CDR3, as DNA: TGCGCCAGTACAGGGGTTGGCCACGAGCAGTACTTC.

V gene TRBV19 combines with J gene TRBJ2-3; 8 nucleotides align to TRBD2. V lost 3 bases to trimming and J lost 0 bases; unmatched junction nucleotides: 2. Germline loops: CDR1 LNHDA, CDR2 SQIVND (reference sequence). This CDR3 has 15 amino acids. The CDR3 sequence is CASSIERESTDTQYF. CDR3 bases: TGTGCCAGTAGTATCGAGCGGGAGAGCACAGATACGCAGTATTTT. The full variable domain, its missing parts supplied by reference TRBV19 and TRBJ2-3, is DGGITQSPKYLFRKEGQNVTLSCEQNLNHDAMYWYRQDPGQGLRLIYYSQIVNDFQKGDIAEGYSVSREKKESFPLTVTSAQKNPTAFYLCASSIERESTDTQYFGPGTRLTVL.

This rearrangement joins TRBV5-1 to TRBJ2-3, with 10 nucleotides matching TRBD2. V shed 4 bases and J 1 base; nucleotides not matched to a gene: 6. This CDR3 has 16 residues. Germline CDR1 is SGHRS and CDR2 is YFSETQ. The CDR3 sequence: CASSNTGTSGTDTQYF. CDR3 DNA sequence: TGCGCCAGCAGCAACACCGGGACTAGCGGCACAGATACGCAGTATTTT.

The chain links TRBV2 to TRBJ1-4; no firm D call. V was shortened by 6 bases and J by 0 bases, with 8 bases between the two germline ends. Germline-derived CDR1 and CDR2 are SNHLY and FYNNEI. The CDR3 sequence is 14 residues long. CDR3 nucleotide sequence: TGTGCCAGCAGCGTTCGTGCAACTAATGAAAAACTGTTTTTT. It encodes CASSVRATNEKLFF.

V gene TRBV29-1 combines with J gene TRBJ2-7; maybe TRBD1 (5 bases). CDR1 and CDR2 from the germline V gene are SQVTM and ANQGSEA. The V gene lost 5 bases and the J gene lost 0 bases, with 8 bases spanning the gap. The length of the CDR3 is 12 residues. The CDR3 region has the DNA TGCAGCGTTACAGGTAACTCCTACGAGCAGTACTTC. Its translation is CSVTGNSYEQYF.

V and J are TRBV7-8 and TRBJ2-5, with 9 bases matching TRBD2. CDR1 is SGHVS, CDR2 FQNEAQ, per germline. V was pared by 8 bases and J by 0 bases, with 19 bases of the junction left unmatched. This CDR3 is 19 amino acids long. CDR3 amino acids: CASSKRAGAASGDQETQYF. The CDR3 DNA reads TGTGCCAGCTCCAAGAGGGCGGGTGCGGCTAGCGGGGACCAAGAGACCCAGTACTTC.

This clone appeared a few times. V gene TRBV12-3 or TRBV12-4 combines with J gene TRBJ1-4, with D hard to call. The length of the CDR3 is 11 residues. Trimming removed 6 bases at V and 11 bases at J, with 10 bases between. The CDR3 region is CASSRGFKLFF. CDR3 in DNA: TGTGCCAGCAGCCGGGGATTTAAACTGTTTTTT.

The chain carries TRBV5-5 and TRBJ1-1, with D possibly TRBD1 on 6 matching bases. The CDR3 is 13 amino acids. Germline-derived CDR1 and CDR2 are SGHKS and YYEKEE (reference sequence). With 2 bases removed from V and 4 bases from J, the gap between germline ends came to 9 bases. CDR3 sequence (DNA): TGTGCCAGCAGCTTTCAGGGGACCACTGAAGCTTTCTTT. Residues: CASSFQGTTEAFF. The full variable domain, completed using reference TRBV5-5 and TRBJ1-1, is DAGVTQSPTHLIKTRGQQVTLRCSPISGHKSVSWYQQVLGQGPQFIFQYYEKEERGRGNFPDRFSARQFPNYSSELNVNALLLGDSALYLCASSFQGTTEAFFGQGTRLTVV.

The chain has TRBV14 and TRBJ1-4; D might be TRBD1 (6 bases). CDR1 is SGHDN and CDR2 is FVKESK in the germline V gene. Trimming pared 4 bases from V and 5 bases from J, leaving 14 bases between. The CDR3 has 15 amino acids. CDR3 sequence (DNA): TGTGCCAGCAGCCCCTTGACAGGCTTGAATGAAAAACTGTTTTTT. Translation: CASSPLTGLNEKLFF.